The rows below give T cell receptor beta chains drawn from one sample of a study of T cells after posttransplantation cyclophosphamide. Some clones are missing from TCRdb's copy, which holds only in-frame ones; the method was immunoSEQ multiplex PCR. The table records some 54,000 clones, 90% to 95% of them present only once. The sequenced sample consisted of PBMCs. Receptors originate from a woman under 40 in good health and a related stem cell transplant donor. CDR3s include the opening cysteine and the closing phenylalanine or tryptophan. The D gene is left open where the match is weak. Rows may omit the clone size; those that give it use once, few, many or a size class.

D gene: NA
clone size: NA
J gene: TRBJ1-1
V gene: TRBV25-1
CDR3 DNA: TGTGCCAGCAGTGTGGGCAGGAACACTGAAGCTTTCTTT
CDR3 protein: CASSVGRNTEAFF

D gene: NA
clone size: NA
J gene: TRBJ1-1
V gene: TRBV5-1
CDR3 DNA: TGCGCCAGCAGCGACCAACAGGGTTTGGCTGAAGCTTTCTTT
CDR3 protein: CASSDQQGLAEAFF

D gene: NA
clone size: NA
J gene: TRBJ1-2
V gene: TRBV6-1
CDR3 DNA: TGTGCCAGCAGTCGGGCAGGGTGGAATGGCTACACCTTC
CDR3 protein: CASSRAGWNGYTF

D gene: TRBD2
clone size: NA
J gene: TRBJ2-5
V gene: TRBV7-2
CDR3 DNA: TGTGCCAGCAGCCCTAGCGGGGGCTACCAAGAGACCCAGTACTTC
CDR3 protein: CASSPSGGYQETQYF

D gene: NA
clone size: NA
J gene: TRBJ2-3
V gene: TRBV9
CDR3 DNA: TGTGCCAGCAGCCCAACAACAGGGAGTCCTAGCACAGATACGCAGTATTTT
CDR3 protein: CASSPTTGSPSTDTQYF

D gene: NA
clone size: few
J gene: TRBJ1-1
V gene: TRBV4-1
CDR3 DNA: TGCGCCAGCAGCCATAACAGGGTGTTGAACACTGAAGCTTTCTTT
CDR3 protein: CASSHNRVLNTEAFF

D gene: NA
clone size: NA
J gene: TRBJ2-5
V gene: TRBV6-1
CDR3 DNA: TGTGCTATGTCTCGTCTAGGGGCTTCGGAGACCCAGTACTTC
CDR3 protein: CAMSRLGASETQYF

D gene: TRBD1
clone size: NA
J gene: TRBJ2-5
V gene: TRBV4-3
CDR3 DNA: TGCGCCAGCAGCCCCTATTGGGACAGCCAAGAGACCCAGTACTTC
CDR3 protein: CASSPYWDSQETQYF

D gene: TRBD2
clone size: once
J gene: TRBJ2-1
V gene: TRBV7-2
CDR3 DNA: TGTGCCAGCAGCCCACTAGCGGGGGGGCGGAATGAGCAGTTCTTC
CDR3 protein: CASSPLAGGRNEQFF

D gene: NA
clone size: NA
J gene: TRBJ2-2
V gene: TRBV5-1
CDR3 DNA: TGCGCCAGCAGCCCGCCACTCACGAACACCGGGGAGCTGTTTTTT
CDR3 protein: CASSPPLTNTGELFF

D gene: NA
clone size: NA
J gene: TRBJ1-3
V gene: TRBV5-5
CDR3 DNA: TGTGCCAGCAGCTTGGGAGGAGAAACTGGAAACACCATATATTTT
CDR3 protein: CASSLGGETGNTIYF

D gene: TRBD2
clone size: NA
J gene: TRBJ2-1
V gene: TRBV19
CDR3 DNA: TGTGCCAGTAGTATTAGCGGGGGGACCCACAATGAGCAGTTCTTC
CDR3 protein: CASSISGGTHNEQFF

D gene: NA
clone size: NA
J gene: TRBJ1-5
V gene: TRBV9
CDR3 DNA: TGTGCCAGCAGCCGCGGGTGGGGCAATCAGCCCCAGCATTTT
CDR3 protein: CASSRGWGNQPQHF

D gene: TRBD2
clone size: NA
J gene: TRBJ2-1
V gene: TRBV5-1
CDR3 DNA: TGCGCCAGCAGCGCGACTAGCGGGTCAAGCTTTTTGAATGAGCAGTTCTTC
CDR3 protein: CASSATSGSSFLNEQFF

D gene: TRBD2
clone size: NA
J gene: TRBJ2-7
V gene: TRBV28
CDR3 DNA: TGTGCCAGCAGTCCCCCCGGTAGCGGGGGTACCTACGAGCAGTACTTC
CDR3 protein: CASSPPGSGGTYEQYF

D gene: NA
clone size: NA
J gene: TRBJ2-3
V gene: TRBV7-2
CDR3 DNA: TGTGCCAGCAGCTTGGCCACAGATACGCAGTATTTT
CDR3 protein: CASSLATDTQYF

D gene: NA
clone size: NA
J gene: TRBJ2-3
V gene: TRBV28
CDR3 DNA: TGTGCCAGCAACGGTGGGACTGGTAGTCTAGATACGCAGTATTTT
CDR3 protein: CASNGGTGSLDTQYF

D gene: TRBD2
clone size: NA
J gene: TRBJ2-3
V gene: TRBV7-8
CDR3 DNA: TGTGCCAGCAGCTTAGATAGCGGGGCCCATATCACAGATACGCAGTATTTT
CDR3 protein: CASSLDSGAHITDTQYF

D gene: TRBD2
clone size: NA
J gene: TRBJ2-7
V gene: TRBV7-2
CDR3 DNA: TGTGCCAGCAGCCGCATTAGGACTAGCGGGGGAACCTACGAGCAGTACTTC
CDR3 protein: CASSRIRTSGGTYEQYF

D gene: NA
clone size: once
J gene: TRBJ1-5
V gene: TRBV27
CDR3 DNA: TGTGCCAGCGGTCAACCGGGGACACTATATAGCAATCAGCCCCAGCATTTT
CDR3 protein: CASGQPGTLYSNQPQHF

D gene: NA
clone size: NA
J gene: TRBJ1-2
V gene: TRBV10-3
CDR3 DNA: TGTGCCATCATCGGTACAGGGCCCCGGAACTATGGCTACACCTTC
CDR3 protein: CAIIGTGPRNYGYTF